Presented here are 24 T cell receptor beta chains from one specimen sequenced in a study of a mutant IDH1 vaccine in newly diagnosed glioma. Time point denoted: week 11, during vaccination. Doses comprised 300 ug of mutant IDH1 20-mer peptide each, plus topical imiquimod. The method was immunoSEQ multiplex PCR; TCRdb's version includes in-frame clones alone and lacks a portion of them. Here the sample spans 110,000 or so clones, 85% to 90% being singletons. These receptors lack a known antigen. The material was PBMCs, obtained from a glioma patient whose treatment included an IDH1 peptide vaccine. All receptors derive from a woman aged 50 to 60 with glioma.

The table lists this clone with a few counts. V is TRBV11-2 and J is TRBJ1-1; 12 bases fit TRBD1. The CDR3 is made up of 15 amino acids. From germline, CDR1 is SGHAT and CDR2 FQNNGV. With 8 bases clipped from V and 4 bases from J, the junction kept 8 bases outside the gene matches. The CDR3 DNA is TGTGCCAGCTGTGAGGGACAGGGGGCTCGCACTGAAGCTTTCTTT. Its protein is CASCEGQGARTEAFF.

This rearrangement joins TRBV27 to TRBJ2-5; 12 bases fit TRBD2. Judging by the DNA end, TRBJ2-7 fits better; the J call may be wrong. The CDR3 loop spans 16 amino acids. Per germline, CDR1 MNHEY and CDR2 SMNVEV (reference sequence). Here the CDR3 DNA reads TGTGCCAGCAGTCTCCGGACTAGCGGGGCCTCCTACGAGCAGTACTTC. This codes for CASSLRTSGASYEQYF.

The chain couples TRBV29-1 to TRBJ1-2, with a weak D call TRBD1 (5 bases). V was cut by 3 bases and J by 4 bases, with 18 bases left in between. Per the germline V gene, CDR1 is SQVTM and CDR2 is ANQGSEA. The CDR3 is 15 residues long. CDR3 sequence (DNA): TGCAGCGTTGACGGAATGGGGCGGTCTAGCTATGGCTACACCTTC. This translates into CSVDGMGRSSYGYTF.

As DNA, the CDR3 is TGTGCCAGCAGTGAAACCCGCCAGGGGGGAGGCTACACCTTC. Residues: CASSETRQGGGYTF. The chain has TRBV2 and TRBJ1-2; 7 bases are shared with TRBD1. Germline V gives CDR1 SNHLY, CDR2 FYNNEI. CDR3 length equals 14 residues. The J segment lost 8 bases and the V segment lost 2 bases, leaving 8 bases of the junction unmatched. Drawing the rest from reference TRBV2 and TRBJ1-2, the complete variable domain is EPEVTQTPSHQVTQMGQEVILRCVPISNHLYFYWYRQILGQKVEFLVSFYNNEISEKSEIFDDQFSVERPDGSNFTLKIRSTKLEDSAMYFCASSETRQGGGYTFGSGTRLTVV.

The chain combines TRBV10-3 with TRBJ2-7; 12 bases align to TRBD2. The trim removed 10 bases at V and 1 base at J, leaving 14 bases unmatched. Germline loops: CDR1 ENHRY, CDR2 SYGVKD. The CDR3 sequence is 17 residues long. The CDR3 region is CATCFELAGGSSYEQYF. The CDR3 nucleotides read TGTGCCACCTGTTTCGAGCTAGCGGGAGGGTCGTCCTACGAGCAGTACTTC.

The chain uses TRBV6-6 and TRBJ2-1; TRBD2 might be the D (6 bases). The V gene's germline CDR1 is MNHNY and CDR2 SVGAGI (reference sequence). Trimming took 5 bases from V and 8 from J, leaving 19 bases between them. The CDR3 is 15 residues long. The CDR3 spells CASSPSREIRDEQFF. Written as DNA, the CDR3 is TGTGCCAGCAGTCCCTCCCGGGAGATAAGAGATGAGCAGTTCTTC.

The genes are TRBV6-6 and TRBJ2-7, with D possibly matching TRBD1 (5 bases). V was pared by 6 bases and J by 3 bases, with 6 bases between. The CDR3 is made up of 11 amino acids. In germline, CDR1 is MNHNY, CDR2 SVGAGI (reference sequence). CDR3 sequence: CASSDSYEQYF. The DNA of the CDR3 is TGTGCCAGCAGCGACAGCTACGAGCAGTACTTC.

The genes are TRBV7-9 and TRBJ2-2, with TRBD2 as a possible D gene (5 bases). The CDR3 is 17 amino acids. Germline V gives CDR1 SEHNR, CDR2 FQNEAQ (reference sequence). V was cut by 3 bases and J by 4 bases, with 18 bases left in between. The CDR3 sequence: CASSFPPITRFTGELFF. The CDR3 DNA reads TGTGCCAGCAGCTTTCCCCCCATTACTAGGTTCACCGGGGAGCTGTTTTTT. Together with reference TRBV7-9 and TRBJ2-2, the CDR3 gives the full variable domain: DTGVSQNPRHKITKRGQNVTFRCDPISEHNRLYWYRQTLGQGPEFLTYFQNEAQLEKSRLLSDRFSAERPKGSFSTLEIQRTEQGDSAMYLCASSFPPITRFTGELFFGEGSRLTVL.

This clone was recorded once. This chain links TRBV29-1 with TRBJ2-1; TRBD2 aligns across 8 bases. CDR3 size: 15 residues. Trimming took 5 bases from V and 10 from J; bases not matched to a gene: 16. Per germline, CDR1 SQVTM and CDR2 ANQGSEA. The CDR3 sequence is CSVRAGTRYLGEQFF. CDR3 bases: TGCAGCGTTCGGGCGGGGACTAGGTATTTGGGAGAGCAGTTCTTC.

This clone was observed a single time. The chain links TRBV5-1 to TRBJ2-1, with D uncertain. Trimming cost V 4 bases and J 3 bases, with 14 bases left between them. CDR3 length: 15 amino acids. Germline CDR1 is SGHRS and CDR2 is YFSETQ. This CDR3 reads CASSPVATIYNEQFF. CDR3 DNA sequence: TGCGCCAGCAGCCCCGTGGCTACAATCTACAATGAGCAGTTCTTC.

The CDR3 loop is CASSAWGQGRNTGELFF. The CDR3 bases are TGTGCCAGCAGTGCCTGGGGACAGGGGAGAAACACCGGGGAGCTGTTTTTT. The gene calls are TRBV6-1 and TRBJ2-2, with 10 bases that match TRBD1. Unmatched junction bases numbered 7, after V lost 4 bases and J lost 2 bases. This CDR3 is 17 amino acids long. Germline CDR1 is MNHNS and CDR2 is SASEGT.

The J gene is TRBJ1-5, the V gene TRBV2; D is uncertain. Germline V gene sequence: CDR1 SNHLY, CDR2 FYNNEI. Trimming took 4 bases from V and 2 from J, leaving 12 bases between them. This CDR3 has 15 residues. CDR3 DNA: TGTGCCAGCAGTGTAGCATGGGTAGGCAATCAGCCCCAGCATTTT. Protein product: CASSVAWVGNQPQHF.

The V call is TRBV10-3, the J call TRBJ1-4, with 7 bases that match TRBD1. CDR1 is ENHRY, CDR2 SYGVKD, per germline. The CDR3 consists of 13 residues. J gave up 6 bases and V 9 bases, and 7 bases lay outside the gene matches. CDR3: CAIKQGRHEKLFF. The CDR3 DNA sequence: TGTGCCATTAAACAGGGGCGCCATGAAAAACTGTTTTTT.

This chain joins TRBV28 and TRBJ2-5; 9 bases align to TRBD2. Trimming removed 3 bases from V and 2 bases from J; junction bases left unmatched: 4. The CDR3 spans 15 residues. Germline V gene sequence: CDR1 MDHEN, CDR2 SYDVKM. The CDR3 nucleotides are TGTGCCAGCAGTTTGTCTAGCGGGAAGCAAGAGACCCAGTACTTC. Translating it yields CASSLSSGKQETQYF.

This chain uses TRBV27 with TRBJ1-1; 7 bases line up with TRBD1. Germline V gene sequence: CDR1 MNHEY, CDR2 SMNVEV (reference sequence). The CDR3 consists of 18 residues. Unmatched junction bases numbered 12, after V lost 1 base and J lost 1 base. CDR3 amino acids: CASSLFQLRDRKNTEAFF. Written as DNA, the CDR3 is TGTGCCAGCAGTTTATTCCAACTCCGGGACAGAAAGAACACTGAAGCTTTCTTT.

J is TRBJ1-4 and V is TRBV10-3; 9 nucleotides agree with TRBD1. The CDR3 covers 14 residues. Germline CDR1 is ENHRY and CDR2 is SYGVKD. V shed 6 bases, J shed 5 bases, and the junction held 4 bases outside the gene matches. In DNA, the CDR3 is TGTGCCATCAGGAGGGGGACAGGGAATGAAAAACTGTTTTTT. This sequence encodes CAIRRGTGNEKLFF.

The chain joins TRBV12-2 to TRBJ2-2; TRBD2 reflects the table's D call only, with no check against the DNA. TRBV12-2 is marked as a pseudogene. This CDR3 spans 13 amino acids. The CDR3 spells CASREGLAGELFF. DNA of the CDR3: TGTGCAAGTCGGGAAGGACTAGCCGGGGAGCTGTTTTTT.

This clone was counted between two and nine times. DNA for the CDR3: TGCAGCGTTGAAGGTGGACAACAGGTTAACTCCTACAATGAGCAGTTCTTC. It is translated as CSVEGGQQVNSYNEQFF. V is TRBV29-1 and J is TRBJ2-1, with D perhaps TRBD1 (5 bases). V lost 1 base, J lost 0 bases, and 16 bases lay in between. The CDR3 is made up of 17 amino acids. Per the germline V gene, CDR1 is SQVTM and CDR2 is ANQGSEA.

The genes are TRBV7-9 and TRBJ2-5; tentative D call: TRBD1 (5 bases). CDR3 length equals 15 residues. Per germline, CDR1 SEHNR and CDR2 FQNEAQ (reference sequence). V was pared by 5 bases and J by 0 bases, with 13 bases between. The DNA for the CDR3 is TGTGCCAGCAGCCACTACCAGGGAAACCAAGAGACCCAGTACTTC. Translation: CASSHYQGNQETQYF.

The rearrangement links TRBV12-5 to TRBJ2-4, with 8 positions matching TRBD2. Germline CDR1 reads LGHNT; CDR2 reads FRNRAP. The V segment lost 4 bases and the J segment 7 bases; nucleotides outside the gene matches: 9. The CDR3 runs to 15 residues. CDR3 protein: CASGSPSLAANIQYF. CDR3 nucleotide sequence: TGTGCTAGTGGTTCCCCCTCACTAGCGGCTAACATTCAGTACTTC.

The chain combines TRBV5-4 with TRBJ1-5; 7 bases are a match to TRBD1. V lost 4 bases to trimming and J lost 2 bases; unmatched junction nucleotides: 6. Per germline, CDR1 SGHNT and CDR2 YYREEE (reference sequence). This CDR3 comprises 15 residues. This CDR3 reads CASSVQGVGNQPQHF. In nucleotides, the CDR3 is TGTGCCAGCAGCGTCCAGGGGGTCGGCAATCAGCCCCAGCATTTT.

The chain links TRBV9 to TRBJ1-2; D gene ambiguous. Germline V CDR1 and CDR2: SGDLS, YYNGEE. The germline V and J ends were trimmed by 0 bases and 4 bases, with 13 bases remaining between them. This CDR3 is built from 15 residues. For the CDR3, the DNA is TGTGCCAGCAGCGTAGCGAATTCCGAAACCTATGGCTACACCTTC. It encodes CASSVANSETYGYTF.

The V gene is TRBV6-6, the J gene TRBJ1-1, with no clear D. The V gene's germline CDR1 is MNHNY and CDR2 SVGAGI (reference sequence). The CDR3 covers 13 residues. V was cut by 10 bases and J by 0 bases, with 12 bases left in between. The CDR3 region is CATTGFMNTEAFF. The CDR3 DNA follows: TGTGCCACCACGGGATTCATGAACACTGAAGCTTTCTTT.

The chain couples TRBV28 to TRBJ1-1, with D possibly being TRBD1 (6 bases). Trimming took off 4 bases at V and 0 bases at J, with 12 bases between the two ends. Germline lookup yields CDR1 MDHEN and CDR2 SYDVKM. This CDR3 spans 15 amino acids. The CDR3 here is CASSYRTDMNTEAFF. In nucleotides, the CDR3 is TGTGCCAGCAGTTACCGGACAGACATGAACACTGAAGCTTTCTTT.